These T cell receptor beta chains were read from a single sample in a study of Ad26.COV2.S vaccination and SARS-CoV-2 variants. Profiling relied on immunoSEQ multiplex PCR, and the TCRdb table lists in-frame clones only, not all of them. The table lists hundreds of thousands of clones, around 87% of them singletons. The specimen comprised peripheral blood, sampled in a trial of Ad26.COV2.S vaccine versus placebo. The source is a person between 18 and 59 years old who received the Ad26.COV2.S COVID-19 vaccine or a placebo. Both conserved end residues are trimmed from each CDR3. A D gene is named only where the DNA matches it firmly.

v_gene	j_gene	d_gene	CDR3aa
TRBV9	TRBJ2-7	.	ASSVGSYYEQY
TRBV30	TRBJ1-1	.	AWSSPQGMNTEAF
TRBV10-3	TRBJ2-7	.	ATQGNYEQY
TRBV27	TRBJ1-5	.	ASSLTGTNGNQPQH
TRBV12-3/TRBV12-4	TRBJ1-3	.	ASSFSGGTIY
TRBV18	TRBJ1-1	TRBD1	ASSPGTGGNTEAF
TRBV11-2	TRBJ2-7	.	ASSLGSNYEQY
TRBV9	TRBJ2-2	TRBD2	ASSVVAGLNTGELF
TRBV5-1	TRBJ2-1	.	ASSRSRFEDNEQF
TRBV6-5	TRBJ1-6	TRBD1	ASSYSTGVNSPLH
TRBV19	TRBJ2-7	.	ASSIRIGRAGNYEQY
TRBV6-5	TRBJ1-2	.	ASTSRSPPGYT
TRBV5-1	TRBJ2-3	.	ASSPLAGDTQY
TRBV15	TRBJ1-2	.	ATRVPRGGYT
TRBV5-6	TRBJ1-4	TRBD1	ASSGTGGRREKLF